These T cell receptor beta chains were read from a single sample in a study of Tregs in tolerant kidney transplant recipients. The assay was immunoSEQ multiplex PCR, and TCRdb's table has in-frame clones only and misses some. The table shows about 64,000 clones, with more than 75% occurring only once. Here the sequenced sample was CD4+ T cells from blood (PBMCs), taken 6 months after the transplant. Receptor source: a human patient who received a combined kidney and bone marrow transplant. The T cells may come from the graft donor. CDR3s include the opening cysteine and the closing phenylalanine or tryptophan. The D gene is left open where the match is weak. Size tells how often a clone was seen (once, few, many) or the class of an expanded clone, and some rows leave it out.

>TRBJ2-7|TRBV27|TRBD2|-
TGTGCCAGCAGTTTGTCTAGCGGGAGCTACGAGCAGTACTTC
CASSLSSGSYEQYF
>TRBJ1-1|TRBV7-9|TRBD1|few
TGTGCCAGCAGCCGCGGGACAGAACATGAAGCTTTCTTT
CASSRGTEHEAFF
>TRBJ2-1|TRBV7-3|TRBD2|-
TGTGCCAGCAGCCCGTCACCCCTAGCGGGACCCTACAATGAGCAGTTCTTC
CASSPSPLAGPYNEQFF
>TRBJ2-7|TRBV28|TRBD1|once
TGTGCCAGCAGCCCCGGACAGGTCAAAGGCCACGAGCAGTACTTC
CASSPGQVKGHEQYF
>TRBJ2-2|TRBV9|TRBD1|-
TGTGCCAGCAGCCTTGACAGGGGGCCCGAAACGAACACCGGGGAGCTGTTTTTT
CASSLDRGPETNTGELFF
>TRBJ1-2|TRBV27|-|-
TGTGCCAGCAGTTTATGGAGTTGGGGGGGGGATGGCTACACCTTC
CASSLWSWGGDGYTF
>TRBJ1-5|TRBV30|-|once
TGTGCCTGGAGTGTCAGGGGCAATCAGCCCCAGCATTTT
CAWSVRGNQPQHF
>TRBJ2-7|TRBV27|-|-
TGTGCCAGCAAATCCCTCTTCGAGCAGTACTTC
CASKSLFEQYF
>TRBJ1-2|TRBV18|TRBD1|-
TGTGCCAGCTCACCATTAAGGGACAGGGAGATTGGCTACACCTTC
CASSPLRDREIGYTF
>TRBJ2-7|TRBV10-2|TRBD2|-
TGCGCCAGCAAAATGACTAGCAGATACGAGCAGTACTTC
CASKMTSRYEQYF
>TRBJ2-7|TRBV7-2|TRBD2|-
TGTGCCAGCAGCTTTGGCGGGAGCAGATACGAGCAGTACTTC
CASSFGGSRYEQYF
>TRBJ1-5|TRBV2|-|-
TGTGCCAGCACCGCTCAGGGCGCTCAGCCCCAGCATTTT
CASTAQGAQPQHF
>TRBJ2-3|TRBV7-9|TRBD2|-
TGTGCCAGCAGCCCAAGGACTAGCAGTAGCACAGATACGCAGTATTTT
CASSPRTSSSTDTQYF
>TRBJ2-3|TRBV5-1|TRBD2|-
TGCGCCAGCAGCTTGTCTAGCGGGTATATAGATACGCAGTATTTT
CASSLSSGYIDTQYF
>TRBJ1-5|TRBV19|-|-
TGTGCCAGTAGTATAGAAGGGGTCTCTAGTAATCAGCCCCAGCATTTT
CASSIEGVSSNQPQHF
>TRBJ1-2|TRBV5-1|-|once
TGCGCCAGCAGCTTAACAGGGAGAGGATATGGCTACACCTTC
CASSLTGRGYGYTF
>TRBJ2-2|TRBV19|TRBD2|-
TGTGCCAGTAGTATAATGAGCGGGGGGACCGGGGAGCTGTTTTTT
CASSIMSGGTGELFF
>TRBJ2-3|TRBV9|TRBD1|-
TGTGCCAGCAGCGATCGGACAGGGGGCTCGACAGATACGCAGTATTTT
CASSDRTGGSTDTQYF
>TRBJ2-1|TRBV9|TRBD1|-
TGTGCCAGCAGCCCACAGACAGGGAGCAATGAGCAGTTCTTC
CASSPQTGSNEQFF
>TRBJ1-2|TRBV19|-|-
TGTGCCAGTAGTCATACCCGAGACGGGGGGATTGGCTACACCTTC
CASSHTRDGGIGYTF
>TRBJ2-1|TRBV29-1|-|-
TGCAGCGTTGAAGATGGCAGCGGGTACAATGAGCAGTTCTTC
CSVEDGSGYNEQFF
>TRBJ2-5|TRBV7-6|-|-
TGTGCCAGCAGCTTAACGGTACGGTCGGAAGAGACCCAGTACTTC
CASSLTVRSEETQYF
>TRBJ1-1|TRBV7-9|-|-
TGTGCCAGCAGCGTCCCTTTCCGAGGAGGGGAGAACACTGAAGCTTTCTTT
CASSVPFRGGENTEAFF
>TRBJ1-4|TRBV30|-|-
TGTGCCTGGAGTGTACTAAATGAAAAACTGTTTTTT
CAWSVLNEKLFF
>TRBJ2-7|TRBV7-8|-|once
TGTGCCAGCAGCTTTATGGCAGCTAGCTACGAGCAGTACTTC
CASSFMAASYEQYF
>TRBJ1-2|TRBV15|-|-
TGTGCCACCAGCTCATACACCGACTATGGCTACACCTTC
CATSSYTDYGYTF
>TRBJ2-5|TRBV6-5|TRBD2|once
TGTGCCAGCAGTCGGACTAGAACGCAAGAGACCCAGTACTTC
CASSRTRTQETQYF
>TRBJ2-2|TRBV18|TRBD2|once
TGTGCCAGCTCCCCCCGCTGGCTAGCGGGGTCCGCCGCCGGGGAGCTGTTTTTT
CASSPRWLAGSAAGELFF
>TRBJ1-3|TRBV29-1|TRBD1|-
TGCAGCGTTGAAGGGACAGGGTGGGGAAACACCATATATTTT
CSVEGTGWGNTIYF
>TRBJ2-5|TRBV25-1|TRBD1|-
TGTGCCAGCAGTGAAGGTGGGACAGGGGAAAAAGAGACCCAGTACTTC
CASSEGGTGEKETQYF
>TRBJ2-2|TRBV7-6|TRBD1|-
TGTGCCAGCAGCTTGAGACAGGGGTTCGGGGAGCTGTTTTTT
CASSLRQGFGELFF
>TRBJ2-7|TRBV7-6|-|-
TGTGCCAGCAGCTTAACCGCGTGGACAGCCCTTTTTTACTTC
CASSLTAWTALFYF
>TRBJ1-4|TRBV28|TRBD1|-
TGTGCCAGCAGTCACAGGGGCCCGAATGAAAAACTGTTTTTT
CASSHRGPNEKLFF
>TRBJ2-1|TRBV18|TRBD1|-
TGTGCCAGCTCACCGGGACAGGGGGCGCGAGGAAATGAGCAGTTCTTC
CASSPGQGARGNEQFF
>TRBJ2-7|TRBV5-6|-|-
TGTGCCAGCAGCGGGGGGTCAGGGATAACCTACGAGCAGTACTTC
CASSGGSGITYEQYF
>TRBJ1-1|TRBV30|TRBD1|once
TGTGCCTGGAGACCGGGACAGGGATCTGAAGCTTTCTTT
CAWRPGQGSEAFF
>TRBJ2-5|TRBV7-2|TRBD2|-
TGTGCCAGCAGCCCAGGGGGACTAGCGGGAGGAGAGACCCAGTACTTC
CASSPGGLAGGETQYF
>TRBJ1-2|TRBV5-1|-|-
TGCGCCAGCAGCTTGTCCTTCCATAAAAAAGGGGGAGATGGCTACACCTTC
CASSLSFHKKGGDGYTF
>TRBJ2-7|TRBV5-1|TRBD1|-
TGCGCCAGCAGCTTGGCCCCTGGGACAGGGATGTACGAGCAGTACTTC
CASSLAPGTGMYEQYF
>TRBJ2-4|TRBV9|-|-
TGTGCCAGCGAGGGAGCGAAGAACAACATTCAGTACTTC
CASEGAKNNIQYF
>TRBJ2-7|TRBV4-1|TRBD2|-
TGCGCCAGCAGCCAAGGTAGCGGGAGGACCTACGAGCAGTACTTC
CASSQGSGRTYEQYF